These 11 T cell receptor beta chains were sequenced from one sample in a study of cytomegalovirus exposure and HLA in healthy donors. Researchers ran the PCR with 60 Vbeta and 13 Jbeta primers. Assay: immunoSEQ multiplex PCR; the TCRdb copy retains only in-frame clones and omits some. The data show 110,000 or so clones, more than 60% seen once. What was sequenced was PBMCs. These receptors all stem from a female donor in good health and CMV-seronegative.

The chain recombines TRBV7-9 with TRBJ1-4; 8 nucleotides agree with TRBD1. The CDR3 sequence is 14 residues long. V lost 5 bases, J lost 10 bases, and 9 bases stayed unmatched. Germline values: CDR1 SEHNR, CDR2 FQNEAQ (reference sequence). The CDR3 nucleotides read TGTGCCAGCAGCCCGCCAGGGGGCTCCGGAAAACTGTTTTTT. Residues: CASSPPGGSGKLFF.

The J gene is TRBJ1-2, the V gene TRBV18; possible D gene TRBD1, 6 bases. Trimming removed 3 bases from V and 8 bases from J, with 13 bases in between. The V gene's germline CDR1 is KGHSH and CDR2 LQKENI. The CDR3 length is 13 residues. The CDR3 DNA follows: TGTGCCAGCTCACCTTCAGGGGTAGGCGGCTACACCTTC. Translated: CASSPSGVGGYTF.

The rearrangement joins TRBV15 to TRBJ2-1; 10 nucleotides match TRBD2. Germline CDR1 and CDR2: LNHNV and YYDKDF (reference sequence). CDR3 length: 16 amino acids. The J segment lost 7 bases and the V segment lost 0 bases, leaving 6 bases of the junction unmatched. CDR3 region: CATSREAGGPGNEQFF. The DNA for the CDR3 is TGTGCCACCAGCAGAGAAGCGGGGGGGCCGGGGAATGAGCAGTTCTTC. The entire variable domain, with the rest obtained from reference TRBV15 and TRBJ2-1, is as follows: DAMVIQNPRYQVTQFGKPVTLSCSQTLNHNVMYWYQQKSSQAPKLLFHYYDKDFNNEADTPDNFQSRRPNTSFCFLDIRSPGLGDTAMYLCATSREAGGPGNEQFFGPGTRLTVL.

The CDR3: CAIQGIYGYTF. The CDR3 DNA reads as TGTGCCATCCAGGGTATCTATGGCTACACCTTC. The gene calls are TRBV19 and TRBJ1-2; TRBD1 is a possible D gene (5 bases). V lost 10 bases and J lost 4, with 10 bases in between. The CDR3 has 11 amino acids. Per the germline V gene, CDR1 is LNHDA and CDR2 is SQIVND (reference sequence). Filled out from reference TRBV19 and TRBJ1-2, the complete variable domain reads DGGITQSPKYLFRKEGQNVTLSCEQNLNHDAMYWYRQDPGQGLRLIYYSQIVNDFQKGDIAEGYSVSREKKESFPLTVTSAQKNPTAFYLCAIQGIYGYTFGSGTRLTVV.

This clone was found a few times. The V gene is TRBV11-3, the J gene TRBJ2-7; 8 nucleotides agree with TRBD1. J lost 0 bases, V lost 2 bases, and 6 bases had no gene match. The CDR3 loop spans 16 amino acids. Germline V gene data show CDR1 as SGHNT and CDR2 as YENEEA. The CDR3, as DNA: TGTGCCAGCAGCTTACGGACAGGGCCTACCTCCTACGAGCAGTACTTC. The encoded protein is CASSLRTGPTSYEQYF. Full variable domain (outside the CDR3, taken from reference TRBV11-3 and TRBJ2-7): EAGVVQSPRYKIIEKKQPVAFWCNPISGHNTLYWYLQNLGQGPELLIRYENEEAVDDSQLPKDRFSAERLKGVDSTLKIQPAELGDSAVYLCASSLRTGPTSYEQYFGPGTRLTVT.

The chain employs TRBV19 and TRBJ1-1; a weak D match, TRBD1 (6 bases). This CDR3 spans 15 amino acids. Germline loops: CDR1 LNHDA, CDR2 SQIVND (reference sequence). Trimming pared 2 bases from V and 0 bases from J, leaving 10 bases between. The CDR3 region is CASSIPQGMNTEAFF. CDR3 coding DNA: TGTGCCAGTAGTATACCTCAGGGGATGAACACTGAAGCTTTCTTT. Full variable domain (rest looked up from reference TRBV19 and TRBJ1-1): DGGITQSPKYLFRKEGQNVTLSCEQNLNHDAMYWYRQDPGQGLRLIYYSQIVNDFQKGDIAEGYSVSREKKESFPLTVTSAQKNPTAFYLCASSIPQGMNTEAFFGQGTRLTVV.

The chain has TRBV5-1 and TRBJ1-1; TRBD1 aligns across 9 bases. The length of the CDR3 is 23 residues. Germline-derived CDR1 and CDR2 are SGHRS and YFSETQ. V lost 0 bases, J lost 0 bases, and 24 bases stayed unmatched. In nucleotides, the CDR3 is TGCGCCAGCAGCTTGGAGATTCCGAGGACAGGGGCCACGGGGGCGTACATGAACACTGAAGCTTTCTTT. It yields the protein CASSLEIPRTGATGAYMNTEAFF.

The V and J genes are TRBV7-9 and TRBJ1-1; 10 bases line up with TRBD1. The junction had 1 base not matched to a gene; V was cut back by 5 bases and J by 4 bases. The germline V gene encodes CDR1 SEHNR and CDR2 FQNEAQ (reference sequence). This CDR3 contains 13 residues. CDR3 protein: CASSRTGGTEAFF. The DNA for the CDR3 is TGTGCCAGCAGCCGGACAGGGGGCACTGAAGCTTTCTTT.

The chain uses TRBV5-4 and TRBJ2-7; the match to TRBD1 covers 7 bases. There are 16 residues in the CDR3. After removal of 0 bases from V and 4 bases from J, the junction contained 10 bases not matched to a gene. Germline V gene sequence: CDR1 SGHNT, CDR2 YYREEE (reference sequence). CDR3 sequence reads: CASSLGPEQGQYEQYF. The CDR3 bases are TGTGCCAGCAGCTTGGGCCCCGAACAGGGACAGTACGAGCAGTACTTC.

This chain joins TRBV7-7 and TRBJ1-2, with unresolved D. Trimming removed 2 bases at V and 7 bases at J, with 20 bases between. Germline V lookup: CDR1 SSHAT, CDR2 FNYEAQ (reference sequence). This CDR3 has 16 residues. CDR3 sequence (DNA): TGTGCCAGCAGCTTATGCCCCAGGAGGGATAGCTGTGGCTACACCTTC. Protein sequence: CASSLCPRRDSCGYTF.

The chain uses TRBV5-6 and TRBJ2-7; D is unresolved. Germline assignment: CDR1 SGHDT and CDR2 YYEEEE. Trimming removed 0 bases from V and 4 bases from J, with 5 bases in between. This CDR3 has 12 residues. The CDR3 region has the DNA TGTGCCAGCAGCTTGGCTTCGTACGAGCAGTACTTC. Translating gives CASSLASYEQYF.